This T cell receptor (beta chain) derives from a study of blood T cell repertoires in COVID-19. Study-wide background: Sources were T cells, B-cell-depleted T cells, or PBMCs; the material itself was cDNA or gDNA.

Trimming took off 8 bases at V and 3 bases at J, with 8 bases between the two ends. CDR1 and CDR2 from the germline V gene are SGHTA and FQGNSA. CDR3 size: 13 residues. In the authors' methods: Nucleated cell number was recorded as an estimate derived from reference gene primer amplification. Here immunoSEQ multiplex PCR was the method, and the copy in TCRdb shows in-frame clones only, minus some. Clonal size and the V and J genes are those of that table, whereas D and trimming came from the DNA. This sample has roughly 250,000 clones, with roughly 84% found just once. This clonotype was obtained from a woman aged 40 to 50 who had recovered from COVID-19. The chain recombines TRBV7-2 with TRBJ1-6; D gene unclear. The material sequenced was peripheral blood. CDR3 nucleotides: TGTGCCAGCTCCCCGAGCTATAATTCACCCCTCCACTTT. Amino acids: CASSPSYNSPLHF. Variable domain in full (rest from reference TRBV7-2 and TRBJ1-6): GAGVSQSPSNKVTEKGKDVELRCDPISGHTALYWYRQSLGQGLEFLIYFQGNSAPDKSGLPSDRFSAERTGGSVSTLTIQRTQQEDSAVYLCASSPSYNSPLHFGNGTRLTVT.